A single T cell receptor beta chain is shown here with its context. No antigen is known for it. The sample comes from a study of shared clonotypes between healthy human individuals. Genomic DNA (from each subset) was split evenly across several immunoSEQ plates. Sequencing used immunoSEQ multiplex PCR; TCRdb keeps in-frame clones, though not all of them. Here the sample spans 1,500,000 or so clones, around 98.5% being singletons. CDR1 and CDR2 (germline): SNHLY, FYNNEI. Deletions cut 2 bases from V and 2 bases from J, with 7 bases between. This CDR3 has 13 amino acids. The study's findings and limits: Blood was the sole source, and tissue repertoires probably differ.

The receptor's source is a man aged 25 to 40 in good health. Sequences were obtained from naive CD4+ T cells sorted from blood. Stated subset: CD45RA+ positively selected. V and J are TRBV2 and TRBJ2-7; D is undetermined. CDR3 nucleotides: TGTGCCAGCAGTGAACCATTAACCTACGAGCAGTACTTC. It encodes CASSEPLTYEQYF.